This T cell receptor beta chain was recorded in a study of blood T cell repertoires in COVID-19 (TCRdb year 2020). At the level of the whole study: Samples covering the acute and convalescent phases of COVID-19 were provided by collaborators in the United States, Italy and Spain. The material from the prospective study consisted of cDNA or gDNA derived from T cells, B-cell-depleted T cells, or PBMCs. Subjects who had been exposed to COVID-19, were actively infected with it, or had recovered from it provided the deeply sampled blood TCRbeta repertoires that made up the dataset. The repertoires were made available in a free public database intended to serve as a resource for research on the immune response to SARS-CoV-2. The samples were drawn from the first 160 participants of the ongoing ImmuneRACE study and from some 1,300 subjects provided by 6 global collaborators. Nearly every sample came with metadata listing a de-identified subject ID, COVID-19 status, age in years and sex. Where available, HLA class I and class II types were taken from metadata supplied by the sample provider and were not determined by assay-based typing. Findings and caveats that apply to the study as a whole: Clinical and demographic metadata were provided uncurated, with the amount varying by source and participant.

TCRbeta CDR3 regions were amplified from genomic DNA by means of the immunoSEQ Assay, a bias-controlled multiplex PCR. As for how the authors treated the data: The number of nucleated cells in each sample was estimated by amplification of reference gene primers within the assay. To quantify the absolute abundance of each unique TCRbeta CDR3 rearrangement, sequence reads were collapsed and filtered. For each sample, productive Simpson clonality was calculated by taking the square root of Simpson's diversity index across productive rearrangements. Drawn from immuneACCESS, this table holds only the in-frame rearrangements with V and J called that TCRdb kept. Clones are partly lost; checked studies trace under half to an unresolved V gene and leave the rest unexplained. The DNA was the basis for D and trimming; V, J and clone size are from that table. This sample comprises 45,000 to 55,000 clones, 65% to 85% of them detected only once. The ten largest clones represent more than 12% of the sample.

Collaborating institutions collected whole blood in K2EDTA tubes following their own protocols. Collaborator samples were shipped for TCRbeta analysis as frozen whole blood, isolated PBMCs, or DNA extracted from either sample type. CDR1 and CDR2 are read off the germline V gene (reference sequence) as GTSNPN and SVGIG. The V end gives up 2 bases and the J end 1 base, leaving 3 bases in the junction not matched to a gene. Counted from cysteine to phenylalanine, this CDR3 has 14 amino acids. CDR3 DNA is the only sequence kept; it has 42 bases, read in frame from the first base. With respect to this clone: Its cognate antigen has yet to be identified. No quality values exist for individual bases; no much larger clone is one base distant.

The receptor was derived from a human donor with active or convalescent COVID-19. The donor label of this sample is uncertain. The sequenced material came from peripheral blood. Here the chain combines TRBV30 and TRBJ2-3; TRBD2 lines up with 7 middle nucleotides. The CDR3 region: CAWSKGGGTDTQYF. The DNA sequence is as follows: TGTGCCTGGAGTAAGGGAGGGGGCACAGATACGCAGTATTTT.